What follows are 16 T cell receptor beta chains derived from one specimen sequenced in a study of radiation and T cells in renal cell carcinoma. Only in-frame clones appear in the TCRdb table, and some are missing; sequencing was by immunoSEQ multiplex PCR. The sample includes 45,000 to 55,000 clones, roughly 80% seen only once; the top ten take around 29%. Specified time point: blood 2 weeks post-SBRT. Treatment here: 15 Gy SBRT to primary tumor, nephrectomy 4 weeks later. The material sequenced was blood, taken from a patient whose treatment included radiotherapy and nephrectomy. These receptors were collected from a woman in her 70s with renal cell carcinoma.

The CDR3 DNA sequence: TGTGCTAGTGGTTTGGTACTGGGGGGAGCTTTCTTT. Its translation is CASGLVLGGAFF. This chain uses TRBV12-5 with TRBJ1-1, with a possible D match to TRBD1 (5 bases). Germline CDR1 is LGHNT and CDR2 is FRNRAP. The CDR3 has 12 amino acids. V dropped 0 bases and J dropped 10 bases, with 9 bases sitting between them.

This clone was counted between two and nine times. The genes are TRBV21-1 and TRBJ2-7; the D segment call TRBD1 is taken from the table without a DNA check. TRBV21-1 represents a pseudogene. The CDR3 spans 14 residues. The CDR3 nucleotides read TGTGCCAGCAGCAAAGGACAGGGGGGCGACGAGCAGTACTTC. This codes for CASSKGQGGDEQYF.

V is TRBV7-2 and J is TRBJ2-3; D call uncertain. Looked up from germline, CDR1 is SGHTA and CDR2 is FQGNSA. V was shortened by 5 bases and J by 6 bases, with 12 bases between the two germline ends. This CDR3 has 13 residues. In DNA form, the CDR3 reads TGTGCCAGCAGCCCACCCAGCGTTGATACGCAGTATTTT. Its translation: CASSPPSVDTQYF.

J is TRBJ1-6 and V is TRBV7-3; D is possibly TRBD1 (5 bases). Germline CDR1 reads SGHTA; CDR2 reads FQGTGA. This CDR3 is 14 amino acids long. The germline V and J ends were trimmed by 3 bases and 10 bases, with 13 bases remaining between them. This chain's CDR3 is CASSLDGAESPLHF. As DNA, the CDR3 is TGTGCCAGCAGCTTGGACGGGGCAGAGTCACCCCTCCACTTT.

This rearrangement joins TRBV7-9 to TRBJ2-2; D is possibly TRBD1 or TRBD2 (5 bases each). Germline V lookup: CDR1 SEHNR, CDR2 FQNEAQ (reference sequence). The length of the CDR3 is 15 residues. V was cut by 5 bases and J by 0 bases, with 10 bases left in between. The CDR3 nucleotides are TGTGCCAGCAGCCGAGTGGGGGCGAACACCGGGGAGCTGTTTTTT. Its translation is CASSRVGANTGELFF.

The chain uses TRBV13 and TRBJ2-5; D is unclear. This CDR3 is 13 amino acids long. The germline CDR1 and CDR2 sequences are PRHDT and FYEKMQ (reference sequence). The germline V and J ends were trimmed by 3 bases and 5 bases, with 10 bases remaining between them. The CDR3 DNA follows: TGTGCCAGCAGCTTTGATTCCTGGGAGACCCAGTACTTC. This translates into CASSFDSWETQYF.

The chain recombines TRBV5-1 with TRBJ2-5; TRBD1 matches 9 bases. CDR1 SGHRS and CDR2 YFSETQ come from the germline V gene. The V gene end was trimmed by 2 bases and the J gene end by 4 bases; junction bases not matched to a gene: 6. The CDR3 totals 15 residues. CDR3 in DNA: TGCGCCAGCAGCTTATTGGGACAGGGCCGAGAGACCCAGTACTTC. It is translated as CASSLLGQGRETQYF.

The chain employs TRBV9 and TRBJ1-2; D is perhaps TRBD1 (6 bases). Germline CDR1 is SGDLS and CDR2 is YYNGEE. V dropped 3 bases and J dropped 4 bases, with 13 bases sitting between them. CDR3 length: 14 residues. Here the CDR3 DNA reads TGTGCCAGCAGCGATATACAGGGAGGCTATGGCTACACCTTC. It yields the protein CASSDIQGGYGYTF. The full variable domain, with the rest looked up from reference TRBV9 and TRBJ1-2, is DSGVTQTPKHLITATGQRVTLRCSPRSGDLSVYWYQQSLDQGLQFLIQYYNGEERAKGNILERFSAQQFPDLHSELNLSSLELGDSALYFCASSDIQGGYGYTFGSGTRLTVV.

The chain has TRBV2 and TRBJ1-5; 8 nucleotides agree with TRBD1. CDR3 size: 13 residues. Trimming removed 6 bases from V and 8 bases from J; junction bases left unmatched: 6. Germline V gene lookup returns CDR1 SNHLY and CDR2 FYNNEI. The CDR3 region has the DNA TGTGCCAGCAGGGCAGGGGGCCCTGAGCCCCAGCATTTT. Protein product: CASRAGGPEPQHF. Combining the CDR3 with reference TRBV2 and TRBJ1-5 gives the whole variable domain EPEVTQTPSHQVTQMGQEVILRCVPISNHLYFYWYRQILGQKVEFLVSFYNNEISEKSEIFDDQFSVERPDGSNFTLKIRSTKLEDSAMYFCASRAGGPEPQHFGDGTRLSIL.

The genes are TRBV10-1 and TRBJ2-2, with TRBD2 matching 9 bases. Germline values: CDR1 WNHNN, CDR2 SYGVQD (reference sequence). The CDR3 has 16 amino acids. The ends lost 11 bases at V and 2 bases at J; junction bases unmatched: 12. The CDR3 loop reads CAGRFLSGSNTGELFF. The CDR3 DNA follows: TGCGCCGGAAGATTTCTTAGCGGGAGCAACACCGGGGAGCTGTTTTTT.

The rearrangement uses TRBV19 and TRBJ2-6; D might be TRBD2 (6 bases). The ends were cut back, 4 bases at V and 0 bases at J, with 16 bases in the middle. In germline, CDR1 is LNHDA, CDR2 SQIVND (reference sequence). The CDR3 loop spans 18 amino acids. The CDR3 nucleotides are TGTGCCAGTAGTAGGGACTTGGGGCTACTCTCTGGGGCCAACGTCCTGACTTTC. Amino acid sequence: CASSRDLGLLSGANVLTF.

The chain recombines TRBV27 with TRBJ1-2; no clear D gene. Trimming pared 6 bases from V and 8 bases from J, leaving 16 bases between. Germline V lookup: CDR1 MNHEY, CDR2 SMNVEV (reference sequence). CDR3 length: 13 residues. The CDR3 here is CASSLNRVGGYTF. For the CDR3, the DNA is TGTGCCAGCAGCCTTAACCGGGTCGGGGGCTACACCTTC.

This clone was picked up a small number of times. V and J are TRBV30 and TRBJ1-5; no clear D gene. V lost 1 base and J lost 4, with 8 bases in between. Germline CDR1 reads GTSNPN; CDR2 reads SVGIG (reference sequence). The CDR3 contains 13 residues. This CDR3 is CAWSATRNQPQHF. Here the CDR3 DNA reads TGTGCCTGGAGTGCCACGCGGAATCAGCCCCAGCATTTT.

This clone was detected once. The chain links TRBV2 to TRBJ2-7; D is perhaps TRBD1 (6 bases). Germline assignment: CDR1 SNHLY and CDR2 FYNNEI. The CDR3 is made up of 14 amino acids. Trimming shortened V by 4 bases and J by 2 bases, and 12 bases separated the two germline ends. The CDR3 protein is CASSVGDTPYEQYF. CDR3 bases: TGTGCCAGCAGTGTTGGGGACACACCCTACGAGCAGTACTTC.

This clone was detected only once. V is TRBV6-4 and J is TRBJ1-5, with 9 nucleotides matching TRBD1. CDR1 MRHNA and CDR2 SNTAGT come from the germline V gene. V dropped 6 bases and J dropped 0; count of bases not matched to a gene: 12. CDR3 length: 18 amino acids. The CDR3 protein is CASRWDRADKYSNQPQHF. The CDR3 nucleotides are TGTGCCAGCAGGTGGGACAGGGCAGATAAGTATAGCAATCAGCCCCAGCATTTT.

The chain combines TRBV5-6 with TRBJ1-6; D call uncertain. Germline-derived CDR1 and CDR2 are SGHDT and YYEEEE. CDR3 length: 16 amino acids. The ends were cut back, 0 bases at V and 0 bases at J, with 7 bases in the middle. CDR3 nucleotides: TGTGCCAGCAGCTTGGTGGGGAGCTCCTATAATTCACCCCTCCACTTT. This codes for CASSLVGSSYNSPLHF.